Listed below are T cell receptor beta chains from one sample, sequenced in a study of T cells in localized non-small cell lung cancer. Sequenced by immunoSEQ multiplex PCR; TCRdb stores in-frame clones only, minus some. The repertoire includes around 130,000 clones, around 90% of them detected once, and approximately 1.5% sits in the top ten. This material consisted of peripheral blood, taken before any cancer treatment. The receptor source for this set is a female donor at least 60 years old with stage I lung adenocarcinoma. The CDR3 runs from the conserved cysteine through the conserved F or W. D genes are given only for firm matches. A row's size may be missing; if present it is once, few, many or a size class.

j_gene	v_gene	d_gene	abundance	CDR3aa	CDR3nt
TRBJ2-1	TRBV5-1	NA	NA	CASRGGNNEQFF	TGCGCCAGCAGGGGCGGCAACAATGAGCAGTTCTTC
TRBJ2-1	TRBV14	TRBD1	NA	CASSRYQGTGSYNEQFF	TGTGCCAGCAGCCGATACCAAGGGACAGGGTCATACAATGAGCAGTTCTTC
TRBJ1-2	TRBV5-4	NA	NA	CASSWGIGGGYTF	TGTGCCAGCAGCTGGGGGATCGGGGGTGGCTACACCTTC
TRBJ2-1	TRBV6-1	NA	NA	CASSEHTGASVNEQFF	TGTGCCAGCAGTGAACATACGGGGGCGTCAGTCAATGAGCAGTTCTTC
TRBJ2-5	TRBV5-4	TRBD2	few	CASSLTSGVQETQYF	TGTGCCAGCAGCTTGACTAGCGGGGTCCAAGAGACCCAGTACTTC
TRBJ1-2	TRBV28	NA	NA	CASSLPRRANYGYTF	TGTGCCAGCAGTCTTCCAAGGAGGGCCAACTATGGCTACACCTTC
TRBJ2-5	TRBV18	NA	once	CASSPPGTPHAAQYF	TGTGCCAGCTCACCTCCCGGGACACCCCACGCTGCCCAGTACTTC
TRBJ1-2	TRBV19	TRBD1	NA	CASRKAGGANYGYTF	TGTGCCAGTAGAAAAGCAGGGGGAGCTAACTATGGCTACACCTTC
TRBJ2-3	TRBV7-2	NA	NA	CASSRQVGGNTDTQYF	TGTGCCAGCAGTAGACAGGTCGGGGGTAATACAGATACGCAGTATTTT
TRBJ2-7	TRBV27	NA	NA	CASSFLRGGTLYEQYF	TGTGCCAGCAGTTTTCTTCGCGGCGGGACTCTCTACGAGCAGTACTTC
TRBJ2-3	TRBV27	TRBD2	NA	CASRSGGRENTQYF	TGTGCCAGCCGATCTGGCGGGAGAGAAAATACGCAGTATTTT
TRBJ2-5	TRBV27	NA	NA	CASRPRGFRETQYF	TGTGCCAGCAGACCGAGAGGGTTTCGAGAGACCCAGTACTTC
TRBJ2-3	TRBV27	NA	NA	CASSLNPTKALTDTQYF	TGTGCCAGCAGTTTAAATCCAACCAAAGCCCTCACAGATACGCAGTATTTT
TRBJ2-7	TRBV7-6	NA	NA	CASSPMGGTEFSYEQYF	TGTGCCAGCAGCCCCATGGGCGGGACAGAATTCTCCTACGAGCAGTACTTC
TRBJ1-1	TRBV10-3	NA	NA	CATGGGWGNTEAFF	TGTGCCACCGGCGGGGGATGGGGAAACACTGAAGCTTTCTTT
TRBJ2-7	TRBV5-4	TRBD2	NA	CASSARTSATTEQYF	TGTGCCAGCAGCGCTCGGACTAGCGCCACAACCGAGCAGTACTTC
TRBJ2-1	TRBV6-1	TRBD1	NA	CASSEVGTGEGEQFF	TGTGCCAGCAGTGAAGTGGGGACAGGGGAAGGTGAGCAGTTCTTC
TRBJ2-1	TRBV6-6	NA	NA	CASSSVMSSYNEQFF	TGTGCCAGCAGTTCCGTAATGAGCTCCTACAATGAGCAGTTCTTC
TRBJ1-5	TRBV30	TRBD1	few	CAWSPIDRASGQPQHF	TGTGCCTGGAGCCCCATCGACAGGGCCTCGGGTCAGCCCCAGCATTTT
TRBJ2-1	TRBV30	NA	NA	CAWRPDRPEQFF	TGTGCCTGGAGACCGGACCGACCCGAGCAGTTCTTC
TRBJ2-5	TRBV29-1	NA	NA	CSVVRSGRRETQYF	TGCAGCGTTGTCCGCTCGGGGAGAAGAGAGACCCAGTACTTC
TRBJ2-3	TRBV5-4	NA	NA	CASSLERTSTDTQYF	TGTGCCAGCAGCTTAGAAAGGACTAGCACAGATACGCAGTATTTT
TRBJ2-2	TRBV19	TRBD2	NA	CASKSRGEGTGELFF	TGTGCCAGTAAATCCCGGGGGGAGGGGACCGGGGAGCTGTTTTTT
TRBJ2-1	TRBV7-3	NA	NA	CASSLLSDNEQFF	TGTGCCAGCAGCTTATTATCGGACAATGAGCAGTTCTTC
TRBJ2-5	TRBV27	NA	once	CASRRGEETQYF	TGTGCCAGCAGGAGGGGGGAAGAGACCCAGTACTTC
TRBJ2-3	TRBV5-4	TRBD2	NA	CASSSGLAGVASSTDTQYF	TGTGCCAGCAGCTCTGGACTAGCGGGGGTCGCTTCTAGCACAGATACGCAGTATTTT
TRBJ2-7	TRBV23-1	NA	NA	CAPQENGAEREQYF	TGCGCCCCCCAAGAAAACGGGGCCGAGCGCGAGCAGTACTTC
TRBJ1-4	TRBV19	TRBD1	NA	CASSRWETGLEKLFF	TGTGCCAGTAGCAGATGGGAGACAGGGTTGGAAAAACTGTTTTTT
TRBJ1-1	TRBV6-6	TRBD1	once	CASSNRGANTEAFF	TGTGCCAGCAGTAACAGGGGAGCGAACACTGAAGCTTTCTTT
TRBJ1-4	TRBV9	NA	NA	CASSVVPGEKLFF	TGTGCCAGCAGCGTAGTACCGGGTGAAAAACTGTTTTTT
TRBJ2-1	TRBV5-5	NA	few	CASSGTVYNEQFF	TGTGCCAGCAGCGGGACCGTATACAATGAGCAGTTCTTC
TRBJ1-4	TRBV6-6	NA	NA	CASSYSGGHNEKLFF	TGTGCCAGCAGTTACTCCGGCGGCCATAATGAAAAACTGTTTTTT
TRBJ2-2	TRBV7-9	NA	once	CASSLGRNTGELFF	TGTGCCAGCAGCTTAGGCAGAAACACCGGGGAGCTGTTTTTT
TRBJ1-2	TRBV6-1	NA	NA	CASSEVGLRGYTF	TGTGCCAGCAGTGAAGTGGGGTTACGAGGCTACACCTTC
TRBJ2-7	TRBV25-1	TRBD1	NA	CASSGSRGQDYEQYF	TGTGCCAGCAGTGGGTCTCGGGGACAGGACTACGAGCAGTACTTC
TRBJ2-7	TRBV5-1	TRBD1	NA	CASSLGTGPYEQYF	TGCGCCAGCAGCTTGGGGACAGGCCCCTACGAGCAGTACTTC
TRBJ1-4	TRBV30	TRBD1	NA	CAWDNKSPGQRNEKLFF	TGTGCCTGGGATAATAAGAGCCCGGGACAGCGGAATGAAAAACTGTTTTTT
TRBJ2-3	TRBV21-1	NA	NA	CASSMERCTDTQYF	TGTGCCAGCAGCATGGAGAGATGCACAGATACGCAGTATTTT
TRBJ2-2	TRBV9	TRBD1	NA	CASSLGTGKHRELFF	TGTGCCAGCAGCCTAGGGACAGGGAAACATCGGGAGCTGTTTTTT
TRBJ1-2	TRBV10-2	NA	NA	CATLDNGYTF	TGCGCCACCTTGGACAATGGCTACACCTTC
TRBJ2-1	TRBV19	NA	NA	CASSTLLGGGPEQFF	TGTGCCAGTAGTACCCTCCTGGGGGGCGGACCTGAGCAGTTCTTC
TRBJ2-2	TRBV11-2	NA	NA	CASSLEIRELFF	TGTGCCAGCAGCTTAGAAATCCGGGAGCTGTTTTTT
TRBJ2-5	TRBV9	TRBD2	NA	CASSVGTSGSSARKETQYF	TGTGCCAGCAGCGTAGGGACTAGCGGGAGTTCGGCGCGGAAAGAGACCCAGTACTTC
TRBJ2-5	TRBV5-1	NA	NA	CASSLGSWETQYF	TGCGCCAGCAGCTTGGGTAGCTGGGAGACCCAGTACTTC
TRBJ2-7	TRBV10-1	NA	NA	CASSESARGVQYF	TGCGCCAGCAGTGAGTCGGCTAGGGGGGTGCAGTACTTC
TRBJ2-2	TRBV7-9	NA	NA	CASSSNRAGELFF	TGTGCCAGCAGCTCCAACAGGGCCGGGGAGCTGTTTTTT
TRBJ2-7	TRBV30	NA	NA	CAWSVTGSSYEQYF	TGTGCCTGGAGTGTAACCGGGTCCAGCTACGAGCAGTACTTC
TRBJ1-6	TRBV5-1	NA	NA	CASPAGEDSPLHF	TGCGCCAGCCCGGCGGGGGAGGATTCACCCCTCCACTTT